This is a list of T cell receptor beta chains from one sample in a study of blood T cell repertoires in COVID-19. The assay was immunoSEQ multiplex PCR, and TCRdb's table has in-frame clones only and misses some. Of 110,000 or so clones in the sample, about 74% were seen once. The sample was peripheral blood. These receptors all stem from a man between 70 and 80 years old with acute or convalescent COVID-19. CDR3s include the opening cysteine and the closing phenylalanine or tryptophan. Clone size, where shown, is once, few, many, or a class for clones that have expanded.

j_gene,abundance,v_gene,CDR3aa
TRBJ1-2,-,TRBV28,CASSSGGGVVGYTF
TRBJ2-1,-,TRBV15,CATKAGGTSGRQFF
TRBJ1-4,-,TRBV4-2,CASSQEGSTNEKLFF
TRBJ1-2,-,TRBV4-2,CASSQVEANYGYTF
TRBJ2-6,-,TRBV19,CATHPGTGDPGANVLTF
TRBJ2-3,-,TRBV5-1,CASSLRQVTDTQYF
TRBJ1-3,-,TRBV2,CASSEQGNGNTIYF
TRBJ2-7,few,TRBV7-9,CASSPRALGGDEQYF
TRBJ2-2,-,TRBV2,CASRGGDTGELFF
TRBJ1-1,-,TRBV28,CASSSAGGEAEAFF
TRBJ2-2,-,TRBV18,CASSPTSGRARSGELFF
TRBJ2-3,-,TRBV19,CASNNRETDTQYF
TRBJ1-2,-,TRBV9,CASTWGQGAANYGYTF
TRBJ1-3,-,TRBV18,CASSSGISGNTIYF
TRBJ1-1,-,TRBV7-9,CASSFRGGTEAFF
TRBJ1-2,-,TRBV5-4,CASSRTGTAYGYTF
TRBJ1-5,-,TRBV6-6,CASMDRSNQPQHF
TRBJ1-1,-,TRBV29-1,CSVGTGQWGTEAFF
TRBJ1-5,-,TRBV19,CASSSRGRALSNQPQHF
TRBJ1-1,once,TRBV5-1,CASSPTGDTEAFF
TRBJ1-4,-,TRBV29-1,CSARTGGEKLFF
TRBJ2-7,-,TRBV7-6,CASSLGPGQPYEQYF
TRBJ1-4,-,TRBV2,CASSRDRGTNEKLFF
TRBJ2-7,-,TRBV6-2/TRBV6-3,CASSRDRVYEQYF
TRBJ1-6,-,TRBV25-1,CASGTGFNSPLHF
TRBJ1-2,many,TRBV18,CASSPGQGGVGYTF
TRBJ2-7,-,TRBV27,CASSLRSNYEQYF
TRBJ2-3,-,TRBV5-5,CASSLGVSGAQQYF
TRBJ1-2,-,TRBV18,CASSPPGASRGNGYTF
TRBJ1-5,-,TRBV18,CASSLTGVRNQPQHF
TRBJ2-5,-,TRBV2,CASHASAQETQYF
TRBJ2-5,-,TRBV30,CAWRFGSGGGETQYF
TRBJ2-7,-,TRBV11-3,CASSPGTSGSYEQYF
TRBJ2-7,-,TRBV7-2,CASSQRESYEQYF
TRBJ2-7,-,TRBV5-6,CASSPKAGSWDEQYF
TRBJ1-5,-,TRBV19,CASSIDGGDNQPQHF
TRBJ2-7,-,TRBV19,CASSTGQGYEQYF
TRBJ1-4,-,TRBV5-1,CASSLTGNNEKLFF
TRBJ1-4,-,TRBV28,CASSNREGGGEKLFF
TRBJ1-4,-,TRBV25-1,CASSASDRDGEKLFF
TRBJ1-1,few,TRBV3-1/TRBV3-2,CASSPGQGLNTEAFF
TRBJ2-7,-,TRBV6-2/TRBV6-3,CASSPGTGDYGQYF
TRBJ2-1,-,TRBV5-1,CASSSTTDSYNEQFF
TRBJ2-3,medium-sized,TRBV27,CASSYRDHHTDTQYF
TRBJ2-3,-,TRBV9,CASSQMLAGTDTQYF
TRBJ1-5,-,TRBV10-3,CAISTSATGIQPQHF
TRBJ2-3,few,TRBV2,CASSRDYTDTQYF
TRBJ1-2,-,TRBV27,CASSLAGDYGYTF
TRBJ2-3,-,TRBV7-3,CASSFTGVERDTQYF
TRBJ2-7,-,TRBV14,CASSRQGGQTYEQYF
TRBJ1-3,once,TRBV11-2,CASSFGTGNRNTIYF
TRBJ1-3,-,TRBV19,CASSMLFRSGNTIYF
TRBJ1-5,-,TRBV19,CASLGQGKNQPQHF
TRBJ2-7,few,TRBV6-6,CASSYPPQRTTYEQYF